This section outlines one TCR beta chain sequence together with its context. This entry belongs to a study of cytomegalovirus exposure and HLA in healthy donors. Both 60 Vbeta primers and 13 Jbeta primers went into the PCR. Some clones are missing from TCRdb's copy, which holds only in-frame ones; the method was immunoSEQ multiplex PCR. The sample includes roughly 120,000 clones, about 81% of them seen just once. Sequenced material: PBMCs. The sequence was obtained from a woman in her 30s in good health and CMV-seronegative.

The CDR3 DNA follows: TGTGCCAAAGACAGGGGTGGAAACACCATATATTTT. Protein: CAKDRGGNTIYF. The J gene is TRBJ1-3, the V gene TRBV2, with TRBD1 identical over 8 bases. The CDR3 extends over 12 amino acids. Trimming took 10 bases from V and 3 from J; bases not matched to a gene: 2. Per germline, CDR1 SNHLY and CDR2 FYNNEI.